A selection of T cell receptor beta chains follows, all from one sample in a study of cytomegalovirus exposure and HLA in healthy donors. Measured with immunoSEQ multiplex PCR; TCRdb has only the in-frame clones, and not every one. The sample contains 90,000 to 140,000 clones, 77% of which appear only once. The sequenced sample was PBMCs. The receptors stem from a woman aged 40 to 49 in good health and CMV-seropositive. The CDR3 runs from the conserved cysteine through the conserved F or W. D genes are given only for firm matches. Clone size is stated in some rows and not others, as once, few, many or a class when expanded.

>few|TRBV18|-|TRBJ2-5
TGTGCCAGCTCACCACCCAAGGGGCACCCTAAAGAGACCCAGTACTTC
CASSPPKGHPKETQYF
>-|TRBV7-8|-|TRBJ2-3
TGTGCCAGCAGCCCCACTATGGGAGACACAGATACGCAGTATTTT
CASSPTMGDTDTQYF
>-|TRBV7-2|TRBD2|TRBJ2-5
TGTGCCAGCAGCTCAACTAGCGGGAGAGGAGAGACCCAGTACTTC
CASSSTSGRGETQYF
>-|TRBV27|-|TRBJ1-1
TGTGCCAGCAGAGGAGGGGGGGCGGGAAACACTGAAGCTTTCTTT
CASRGGGAGNTEAFF
>-|TRBV12-5|TRBD2|TRBJ2-1
TGTGCTAGTGGTGGGAGGGACCAAGGGCCCTACAATGAGCAGTTCTTC
CASGGRDQGPYNEQFF
>-|TRBV2|-|TRBJ1-1
TGTGCCAGCAGTGATGGTTGGGCCAGGCTCGCTTTCTTT
CASSDGWARLAFF
>-|TRBV5-6|-|TRBJ2-4
TGTGCCAGCAGCCTACGGTCCACTAACATTCAGTACTTC
CASSLRSTNIQYF
>-|TRBV7-6|-|TRBJ2-7
TGTGCCAGCAGCTTAGCGCAGGGCCCTATCCCCTACGAGCAGTACTTC
CASSLAQGPIPYEQYF
>-|TRBV6-5|TRBD1|TRBJ1-1
TGTGCCAGCAGCCTAGGACAGGCGAACACTGAAGCTTTCTTT
CASSLGQANTEAFF
>-|TRBV5-1|-|TRBJ2-7
TGCGCCAGCAGCGGTAATCTTCTTCGGACTGCTGGGTACGAGCAGTACTTC
CASSGNLLRTAGYEQYF
>-|TRBV9|TRBD2|TRBJ2-1
TGTGCCAGCAGCGTAGGAAGTACCGGGGGGGCCCGAGAGCAGTTCTTC
CASSVGSTGGAREQFF
>-|TRBV4-1|TRBD1|TRBJ1-2
TGCGCCAGCAGCCCGACAGGGAGGTATGGCTACACCTTC
CASSPTGRYGYTF
>-|TRBV27|-|TRBJ1-1
TGTGCCAGCAGTTTGAACTTGGGCAGGAACACTGAAGCTTTCTTT
CASSLNLGRNTEAFF